The clone carrying this T cell receptor (beta chain) was counted many times. The sample originates from a study of regulatory T cells in long-lasting Graves disease. Assembly of TCR beta libraries relied on iRepertoire HTBI primers together with Arm-PCR of CDR3 regions. Each CDR3 protein is one row after TCRdb ran MiXCR on the multiplex PCR reads. The profile shows 320,000 or so distinct CDR3 sequences, 18% of them singletons. Time point given: newly diagnosed GD, antithyroid drugs for less than 3 months. PBMCs provided the RNA from which the TCR library was made. The ends lost 5 bases at V and 4 bases at J; junction bases unmatched: 7. This CDR3 region has 14 residues. Looked up from germline, CDR1 is ENHRY and CDR2 is SYGVKD.

The sample here was peripheral blood mononuclear cells (PBMCs), taken at new diagnosis, from a patient treated with antithyroid drugs. This sequence was found in a female donor with Graves disease. The chain recombines TRBV10-3 with TRBJ2-7; TRBD1 matches at 8 bases. The CDR3 coding sequence is TGTGCCATCAGTTCTGGACAGGGTCGGTACGAGCAGTACTTC. It encodes CAISSGQGRYEQYF.